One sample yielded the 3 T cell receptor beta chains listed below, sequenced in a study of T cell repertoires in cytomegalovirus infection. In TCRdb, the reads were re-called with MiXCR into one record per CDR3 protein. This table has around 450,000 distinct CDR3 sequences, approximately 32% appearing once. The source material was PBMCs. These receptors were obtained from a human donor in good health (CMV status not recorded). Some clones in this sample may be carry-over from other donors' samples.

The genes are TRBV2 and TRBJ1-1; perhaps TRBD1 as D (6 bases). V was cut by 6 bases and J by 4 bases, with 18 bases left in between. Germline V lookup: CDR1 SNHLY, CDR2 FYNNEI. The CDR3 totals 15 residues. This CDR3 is CASRIGLGGFTEAFF. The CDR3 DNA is TGTGCCAGCAGAATCGGATTAGGGGGGTTCACTGAAGCTTTCTTT.

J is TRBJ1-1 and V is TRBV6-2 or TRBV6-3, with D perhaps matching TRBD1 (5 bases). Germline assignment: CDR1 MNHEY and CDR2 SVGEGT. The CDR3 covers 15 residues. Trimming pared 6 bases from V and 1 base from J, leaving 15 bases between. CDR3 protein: CASRQRTLGNTEAFF. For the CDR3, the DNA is TGTGCCAGCAGACAGAGGACACTCGGGAACACTGAAGCTTTCTTT.

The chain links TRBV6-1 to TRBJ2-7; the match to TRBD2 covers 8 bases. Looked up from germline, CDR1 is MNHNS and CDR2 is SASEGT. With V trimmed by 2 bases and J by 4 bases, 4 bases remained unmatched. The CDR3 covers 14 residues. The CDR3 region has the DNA TGTGCCAGCAGTGAATCGGGGGGGTGGTACGAGCAGTACTTC. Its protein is CASSESGGWYEQYF.